This T cell receptor beta chain was identified in a study of identical twins. Study findings and constraints: Cord blood beta clonotypes present at high abundance carried fewer insertions; no such pattern appeared in memory repertoires.

Donors were all healthy Caucasians. This clonotype appeared a few times. The antigen remains undetermined. CDR3 length: 13 residues. The V gene lost 5 bases and the J gene lost 11 bases, with 13 bases spanning the gap. Germline CDR1 reads SNHLY; CDR2 reads FYNNEI. A template switching step contributed a universal primer site, while unique molecular identifiers were present in the cDNA. TCRdb fed the 5' RACE reads into MiXCR, producing one record per CDR3 protein. There are roughly 690,000 distinct CDR3 sequences in the sample; around 6% occur only once, and around 1.9% lies in the top ten. This receptor was identified in a man between 18 and 35 years old in good health. The sequenced sample consisted of naive T cells sorted from blood. The rearrangement links TRBV2 to TRBJ1-6; the D gene is possibly TRBD1 (5 bases). CDR3 bases: TGTGCCAGCAGTCAGGCGGGGCAAACACCCCTCCACTTT. This encodes CASSQAGQTPLHF.